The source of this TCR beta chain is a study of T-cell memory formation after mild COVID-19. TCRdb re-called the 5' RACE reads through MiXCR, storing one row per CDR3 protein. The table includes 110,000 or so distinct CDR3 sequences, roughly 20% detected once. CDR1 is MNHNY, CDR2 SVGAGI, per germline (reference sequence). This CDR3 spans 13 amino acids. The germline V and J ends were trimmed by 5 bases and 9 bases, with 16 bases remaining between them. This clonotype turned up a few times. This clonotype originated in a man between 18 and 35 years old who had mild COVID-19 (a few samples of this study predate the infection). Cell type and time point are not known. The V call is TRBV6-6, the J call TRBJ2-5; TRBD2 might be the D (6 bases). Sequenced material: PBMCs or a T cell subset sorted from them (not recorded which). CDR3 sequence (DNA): TGTGCCAGCAGTATGGGGGGACCCGGGGCCCAGTACTTC. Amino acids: CASSMGGPGAQYF.